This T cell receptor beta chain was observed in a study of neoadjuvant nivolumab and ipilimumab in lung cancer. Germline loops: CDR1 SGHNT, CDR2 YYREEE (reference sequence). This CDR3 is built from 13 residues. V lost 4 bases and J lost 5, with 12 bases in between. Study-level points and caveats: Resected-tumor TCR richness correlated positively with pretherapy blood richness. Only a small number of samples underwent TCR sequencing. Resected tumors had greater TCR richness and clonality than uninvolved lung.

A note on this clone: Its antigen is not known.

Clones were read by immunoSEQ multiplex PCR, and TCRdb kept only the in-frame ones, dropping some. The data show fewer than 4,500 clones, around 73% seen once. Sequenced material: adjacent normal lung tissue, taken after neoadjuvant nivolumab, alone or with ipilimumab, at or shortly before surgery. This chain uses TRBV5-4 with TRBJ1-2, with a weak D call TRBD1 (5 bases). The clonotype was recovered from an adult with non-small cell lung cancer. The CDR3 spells CASSPNQGYGYTF. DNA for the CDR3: TGTGCCAGCAGCCCAAACCAGGGATATGGCTACACCTTC. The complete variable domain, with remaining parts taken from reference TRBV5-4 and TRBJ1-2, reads ETGVTQSPTHLIKTRGQQVTLRCSSQSGHNTVSWYQQALGQGPQFIFQYYREEENGRGNFPPRFSGLQFPNYSSELNVNALELDDSALYLCASSPNQGYGYTFGSGTRLTVV.